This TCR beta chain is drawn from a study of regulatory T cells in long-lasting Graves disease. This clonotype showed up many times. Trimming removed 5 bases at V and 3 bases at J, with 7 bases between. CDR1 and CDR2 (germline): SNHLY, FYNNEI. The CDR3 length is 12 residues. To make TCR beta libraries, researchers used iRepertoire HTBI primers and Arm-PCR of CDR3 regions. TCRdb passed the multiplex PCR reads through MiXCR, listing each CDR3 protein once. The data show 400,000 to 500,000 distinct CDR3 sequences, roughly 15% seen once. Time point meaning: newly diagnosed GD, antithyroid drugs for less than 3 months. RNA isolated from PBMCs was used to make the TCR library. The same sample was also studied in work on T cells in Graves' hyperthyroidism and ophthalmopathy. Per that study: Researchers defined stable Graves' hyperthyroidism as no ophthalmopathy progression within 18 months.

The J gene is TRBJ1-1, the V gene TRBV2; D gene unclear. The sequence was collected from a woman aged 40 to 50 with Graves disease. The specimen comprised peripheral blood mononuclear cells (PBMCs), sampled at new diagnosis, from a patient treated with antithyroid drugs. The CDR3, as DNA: TGTGCCAGCAGTAAATCGGACACTGAAGCTTTCTTT. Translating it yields CASSKSDTEAFF. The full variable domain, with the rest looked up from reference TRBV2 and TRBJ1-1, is EPEVTQTPSHQVTQMGQEVILRCVPISNHLYFYWYRQILGQKVEFLVSFYNNEISEKSEIFDDQFSVERPDGSNFTLKIRSTKLEDSAMYFCASSKSDTEAFFGQGTRLTVV.